The present T cell receptor (beta chain) was sequenced within a study of Ad26.COV2.S vaccination and SARS-CoV-2 variants. Broader study findings: Breadth measured for non-spike TCRs was similar across vaccine and placebo recipients.

The data were produced by immunoSEQ multiplex PCR, yet TCRdb's version contains in-frame clones alone and is incomplete. The data hold about 390,000 clones, with 70% to 90% observed a single time. Comments on this clone: Its antigen is unknown. The same CDR3 can be traced to other DNA sequences in this sample.

The CDR3 extends over 13 amino acids. The germline gives CDR1 WNHNN, CDR2 SYGVQD (reference sequence). V trimming: 6 bases; J trimming: 2 bases; junction bases outside the gene matches: 3. Treatment indicated: roughly 18 received Ad26.COV2.S at low or high dose, single or two shots; about 5 received placebo; per-sample allocation not given. Collection of samples fell on day 63 after the first vaccine or placebo injection. The sample here was peripheral blood, taken in a trial of Ad26.COV2.S vaccine versus placebo. The chain joins TRBV10-1 to TRBJ1-2; TRBD1 matches 7 bases. The receptor comes from a person between 18 and 60 years old who received the Ad26.COV2.S COVID-19 vaccine or a placebo. CDR3 sequence reads: CASSPDRNYGYTF. The CDR3, as DNA: TGCGCCAGCAGCCCGGACAGGAACTATGGCTACACCTTC.